Listed below are T cell receptor beta chains from one sample, sequenced in a study of T cell responses to AZD1222 COVID-19 vaccine. Generated by immunoSEQ multiplex PCR, the TCRdb table keeps only in-frame clones and is missing some. The table lists roughly 270,000 clones, 90% to 95% of them singletons. This specimen was peripheral blood, taken 28 days after the second AZD1222 dose. The receptors shown here come from an adult who received the AZD1222 COVID-19 vaccine. CDR3s include the opening cysteine and the closing phenylalanine or tryptophan. The order of the fields is J gene, V gene, D gene, clone size, CDR3 length, CDR3 protein, CDR3 DNA. The D gene is left open where the match is weak. Clone size is stated in some rows and not others, as once, few, many or a class when expanded.

TRBJ1-1 TRBV5-5 TRBD1 NA 15 CASSWGTGVETEAFF TGTGCCAGCAGCTGGGGGACAGGGGTCGAAACTGAAGCTTTCTTT
TRBJ2-7 TRBV5-1 NA once 14 CASSLAAGFYEQYF TGCGCCAGCAGCTTGGCCGCCGGGTTCTACGAGCAGTACTTC
TRBJ2-7 TRBV5-4 TRBD1 few 13 CASSQGQGAVQYF TGTGCCAGCAGCCAAGGACAGGGGGCGGTGCAGTACTTC
TRBJ2-3 TRBV24-1 NA NA 15 CATSDSWGGQDTQYF TGTGCCACCAGTGATTCTTGGGGGGGCCAAGATACGCAGTATTTT
TRBJ2-7 TRBV7-9 NA few 16 CASSLGVAASSYEQYF TGTGCCAGCAGCTTAGGGGTGGCGGCCAGCTCCTACGAGCAGTACTTC
TRBJ2-1 TRBV28 TRBD2 NA 17 CASSFPGLAVPYNEQFF TGTGCCAGCAGTTTTCCGGGACTAGCGGTCCCCTACAATGAGCAGTTCTTC
TRBJ2-1 TRBV5-1 NA few 13 CASSAFPGRRGFF TGCGCCAGCAGCGCGTTCCCGGGACGCCGGGGGTTCTTC
TRBJ2-3 TRBV6-2/TRBV6-3 NA NA 17 CASSYSIREGSTDTQYF TGTGCCAGCAGTTACTCCATTCGGGAAGGGAGCACAGATACGCAGTATTTT
TRBJ1-5 TRBV19 NA NA 14 CASSIGGGGYPQHF TGTGCCAGTAGTATAGGGGGGGGAGGATACCCCCAGCATTTT
TRBJ1-3 TRBV18 NA NA 15 CASSPDGSSGNTIYF TGTGCCAGCTCACCAGACGGGAGCTCTGGAAACACCATATATTTT
TRBJ2-1 TRBV19 TRBD2 NA 14 CASSLPGGYDEQFF TGTGCCAGTAGTCTCCCGGGGGGGTACGATGAGCAGTTCTTC
TRBJ2-7 TRBV29-1 NA NA 12 CSVWTVFGEQYF TGCAGCGTTTGGACAGTATTTGGGGAGCAGTACTTC
TRBJ2-6 TRBV28 NA NA 13 CASGRAGANVLTF TGTGCCAGCGGACGAGCAGGAGCCAACGTCCTGACTTTC
TRBJ2-7 TRBV7-2 TRBD2 NA 14 CASRTTSTAYEQYF TGTGCCAGCAGGACGACTAGCACTGCCTACGAGCAGTACTTC
TRBJ1-3 TRBV6-5 NA NA 16 CASSYYPDGPGNTIYF TGTGCCAGCAGTTACTACCCGGACGGGCCTGGAAACACCATATATTTT
TRBJ2-7 TRBV6-5 NA NA 14 CASSYSRRSYEQYF TGTGCCAGCAGTTACTCTAGACGCTCCTACGAGCAGTACTTC
TRBJ1-2 TRBV9 TRBD1 NA 14 CASSVQGGRDGYTF TGTGCCAGCAGCGTCCAGGGGGGCCGTGATGGCTACACCTTC
TRBJ1-1 TRBV6-5 TRBD1 NA 14 CASSWGQGRTEAFF TGTGCCAGCAGTTGGGGACAGGGGAGAACTGAAGCTTTCTTT
TRBJ2-1 TRBV5-1 TRBD1 NA 14 CASSFGQGYNEQFF TGCGCCAGCAGCTTCGGACAGGGCTACAATGAGCAGTTCTTC
TRBJ2-7 TRBV28 NA NA 15 CASSLNIAGANEQYF TGTGCCAGCAGTTTGAATATCGCGGGGGCTAACGAGCAGTACTTC
TRBJ1-4 TRBV2 NA NA 14 CASSLGHQGEKLFF TGTGCCAGCAGCTTGGGACACCAGGGGGAAAAACTGTTTTTT
TRBJ1-4 TRBV28 NA NA 15 CASSFLKTTNEKLFF TGTGCCAGCAGTTTCCTCAAGACAACTAATGAAAAACTGTTTTTT
TRBJ1-2 TRBV2 TRBD1 once 13 CASRTGTNYGYTF TGTGCCTCCCGGACAGGGACGAACTATGGCTACACCTTC
TRBJ1-1 TRBV12-3/TRBV12-4 NA NA 13 CASSPSTNTEAFF TGTGCCAGCAGTCCGTCAACGAACACTGAAGCTTTCTTT
TRBJ1-6 TRBV6-5 NA NA 14 CASSWRYYNSPLHF TGTGCCAGCAGCTGGAGGTACTATAATTCACCCCTCCACTTT
TRBJ2-7 TRBV6-6 NA NA 12 CASSYMGGEQYF TGTGCCAGCAGTTACATGGGCGGCGAGCAGTACTTC
TRBJ1-6 TRBV14 NA NA 14 CASRPNLYNSPLHF TGTGCCAGCAGACCGAACCTCTATAATTCACCCCTCCACTTT
TRBJ1-3 TRBV6-1 NA NA 16 CASSEKGGNSGNTIYF TGTGCCAGCAGTGAAAAGGGCGGGAACTCTGGAAACACCATATATTTT
TRBJ2-3 TRBV5-5 NA once 16 CASSPLGPGAGDTQYF TGTGCCAGCAGCCCCCTAGGGCCCGGAGCCGGAGATACGCAGTATTTT
TRBJ2-1 TRBV28 TRBD1 NA 12 CASSLAGGEQFF TGTGCCAGCAGTTTAGCAGGGGGAGAGCAGTTCTTC
TRBJ2-5 TRBV5-4 NA NA 11 CASSRQETQYF TGTGCCAGCAGCCGCCAAGAGACCCAGTACTTC
TRBJ1-2 TRBV7-8 NA once 14 CASRSGEGARGYTF TGTGCCAGCAGATCGGGAGAAGGGGCGCGGGGCTACACCTTC
TRBJ2-3 TRBV9 TRBD1 NA 16 CASSLLDRGPRDTQYF TGTGCCAGCAGCCTCTTAGACAGGGGCCCTCGAGATACGCAGTATTTT
TRBJ2-2 TRBV10-3 TRBD2 NA 14 CAISGGRAVGELFF TGTGCCATCAGCGGCGGGAGGGCCGTCGGGGAGCTGTTTTTT
TRBJ2-2 TRBV5-1 TRBD2 once 18 CASSLGGSGSRGTGELFF TGCGCCAGCAGCCTGGGTGGTAGCGGGAGCCGGGGAACCGGGGAGCTGTTTTTT
TRBJ1-1 TRBV5-6 NA NA 18 CASSPFFVPRLLTAEAFF TGTGCCAGCAGCCCGTTTTTTGTACCCCGTCTGTTGACAGCTGAAGCTTTCTTT
TRBJ2-7 TRBV2 TRBD2 NA 14 CASLRLAAGDEQYF TGTGCCAGCCTCCGTCTAGCGGCCGGCGACGAGCAGTACTTC
TRBJ2-7 TRBV5-5 TRBD2 NA 15 CASSLAAGGTYEQYF TGTGCCAGCAGCCTGGCGGCGGGAGGGACCTACGAGCAGTACTTC
TRBJ1-1 TRBV28 TRBD1 once 13 CASSLSEGARAFF TGTGCCAGCAGTCTCTCCGAGGGGGCGCGGGCTTTCTTT
TRBJ2-3 TRBV5-1 NA NA 14 CASSFRANTDTQYF TGCGCCAGCAGCTTCAGGGCAAACACAGATACGCAGTATTTT
TRBJ2-5 TRBV7-2 NA NA 14 CASSLGADRLVRNF TGTGCCAGCAGCTTAGGGGCCGATCGGCTAGTGAGGAACTTC
TRBJ1-2 TRBV7-8 NA NA 13 CASSLAAGYGYTF TGTGCCAGCAGCTTAGCGGCGGGCTATGGCTACACCTTC
TRBJ1-2 TRBV21-1 NA once 11 CASGTNYGYTF TGTGCCAGCGGGACCAACTATGGCTACACCTTC
TRBJ1-4 TRBV11-2 NA NA 16 CASSLSGGLNNEKLFF TGTGCCAGCAGCTTGTCCGGGGGGCTGAATAATGAAAAACTGTTTTTT
TRBJ2-5 TRBV10-3 NA once 13 CAISGTGQETQYF TGTGCCATCAGTGGGACCGGTCAAGAGACCCAGTACTTC
TRBJ2-2 TRBV19 NA NA 14 CASIEQGNTGELFF TGTGCCAGTATCGAACAGGGAAACACCGGGGAGCTGTTTTTT
TRBJ1-1 TRBV7-9 NA NA 14 CASTWVSGNTEAFF TGTGCCAGCACCTGGGTGTCGGGGAACACTGAAGCTTTCTTT
TRBJ2-7 TRBV14 NA NA 14 CASSLMGYSYEQYF TGTGCCAGCAGCCTGATGGGGTACTCCTACGAGCAGTACTTC
TRBJ2-1 TRBV27 NA NA 13 CASSLNRFNEQFF TGTGCCAGCAGTTTAAACAGGTTTAATGAGCAGTTCTTC
TRBJ2-7 TRBV7-2 TRBD2 NA 15 CASSLRASGTYEQYF TGTGCCAGCAGCTTAAGGGCTAGCGGGACCTACGAGCAGTACTTC
TRBJ2-7 TRBV9 NA NA 15 CASSGPDRNPYEQYF TGTGCCAGCAGCGGACCCGACAGGAATCCCTACGAGCAGTACTTC
TRBJ1-6 TRBV9 NA NA 14 CASSALTPNSPLHF TGTGCCAGCAGCGCCCTAACACCCAATTCACCCCTCCACTTT
TRBJ2-1 TRBV15 TRBD2 NA 19 CATSRDRGLAGPRNNEQFF TGTGCCACCAGCAGAGATCGGGGACTAGCGGGACCCCGCAACAATGAGCAGTTCTTC
TRBJ1-2 TRBV19 NA NA 15 CASTPLLTTNYGYTF TGTGCCAGTACCCCCCTCTTAACAACGAACTATGGCTACACCTTC
TRBJ1-1 TRBV6-5 NA NA 14 CASSYTRQRSEAFF TGTGCCAGCAGTTACACTAGACAGCGCTCCGAAGCTTTCTTT
TRBJ1-3 TRBV19 NA NA 15 CASSPWVAQGNTIYF TGTGCCAGTAGTCCATGGGTTGCTCAAGGAAACACCATATATTTT
TRBJ2-1 TRBV30 TRBD1 NA 14 CAWSAGTVKNEQFF TGTGCCTGGAGTGCCGGGACAGTAAAAAATGAGCAGTTCTTC
TRBJ1-2 TRBV19 TRBD1 NA 13 CASSIQGDYGYTF TGTGCCAGTAGTATACAGGGGGACTATGGCTACACCTTC
TRBJ2-7 TRBV6-5 TRBD1 NA 15 CASSSGTGPRGEQYF TGTGCCAGCAGCTCCGGGACAGGGCCCCGTGGCGAGCAGTACTTC
TRBJ1-6 TRBV28 NA NA 13 CASSTLGGSPLHF TGTGCCAGCAGTACACTAGGGGGTTCACCCCTCCACTTT